The source of this T cell receptor beta chain is a study of CD8 T cells in Susac syndrome. Findings and caveats of the study: The study recognized that the number of individuals in its TCR sequencing and HLA analysis was relatively small.

With respect to this clonotype: Its antigen is undetermined.

The authors sequenced TCR beta from blood CD8+ and CD4+ T cells. FACS enriched CD8+ TEMRA cells, while bulk CD8+ and CD4+ were negatively isolated. RNA, at about 0.45 to 1 ug, was reverse transcribed with random hexamers. The immunoSEQ assay covered 54 Vbeta and 13 Jbeta segments for CDR3. TCRdb processed the immunoSEQ multiplex PCR reads anew with MiXCR; each CDR3 protein has one entry. The sample carries some 120,000 distinct CDR3 sequences, around 94% recorded once. This CDR3 is 17 amino acids long. CDR1 and CDR2 from the germline V gene are PRHDT and FYEKMQ (reference sequence). Trimming took 5 bases from V and 5 from J; bases not matched to a gene: 12.

The sequencing sample was made of CD4+ T cells from PBMCs. The clonotype comes from a human donor with multiple sclerosis. J is TRBJ2-1 and V is TRBV13; 10 bases line up with TRBD2. The CDR3 coding sequence is TGTGCCAGCAGCCAGTCCTCGAGCGGGAGGGCGGACAATGAGCAGTTCTTC. Protein product: CASSQSSSGRADNEQFF.